These 8 T cell receptor beta chains were sequenced from one sample in a study of chemoradiotherapy in HPV16-positive cancers. Assay: immunoSEQ multiplex PCR; the TCRdb copy retains only in-frame clones and omits some. The top ten hold 9.5% to 13% of the sample, which has 8,000 to 9,500 clones, approximately 70% seen once. Sequences were derived from tumor tissue, sampled from a patient who underwent chemoradiotherapy. All receptors derive from a human donor with HPV-associated anogenital cancer.

The chain joins TRBV15 to TRBJ2-7; D is ambiguous. The CDR3 sequence is 13 residues long. CDR1 and CDR2 (germline): LNHNV, YYDKDF (reference sequence). The V gene lost 2 bases and the J gene lost 8 bases, with 13 bases spanning the gap. The CDR3 DNA reads as TGTGCCACCAGCAGACACAATCTAGAGAAGCAGTACTTC. It is translated as CATSRHNLEKQYF.

The rearrangement joins TRBV4-2 to TRBJ2-7; weak D call: TRBD2 (5 bases). The CDR3 contains 13 residues. Germline-derived CDR1 and CDR2 are LGHNA and YNFKEQ. The V gene lost 0 bases and the J gene lost 4 bases, with 7 bases spanning the gap. CDR3 residues: CASSQDGGYEQYF. CDR3 bases: TGTGCCAGCAGCCAAGATGGAGGATACGAGCAGTACTTC.

V usage is TRBV6-6 and J usage is TRBJ1-2; TRBD1 matches at 10 bases. The CDR3 is 15 residues long. J lost 3 bases, V lost 6 bases, and 7 bases had no gene match. CDR1 MNHNY and CDR2 SVGAGI come from the germline V gene (reference sequence). Written as DNA, the CDR3 is TGTGCCAGCAGATTCATGGACAGGGGGGACTATGGCTACACCTTC. Translating gives CASRFMDRGDYGYTF.

The gene calls are TRBV5-1 and TRBJ2-2; TRBD1 agrees at 10 bases. This CDR3 is 18 amino acids long. V dropped 4 bases and J dropped 2; count of bases not matched to a gene: 11. The germline V gene has CDR1 SGHRS and CDR2 YFSETQ. The CDR3 here is CASSARDRGIGNTGELFF. CDR3 nucleotides: TGCGCCAGCAGCGCCCGGGACAGGGGAATTGGCAACACCGGGGAGCTGTTTTTT.

Concerning this clone: Mismatch with germline at one junction end may stem from a read error. This rearrangement joins TRBV6-5 to TRBJ2-7; 7 bases align to TRBD1. The CDR3 totals 15 residues. Looked up from germline, CDR1 is MNHEY and CDR2 is SVGAGI. CDR3 region: CAISGSGTETYEQYF. As DNA, the CDR3 is TGTGCCATCAGTGGGTCCGGGACAGAGACCTACGAGCAGTACTTC.

With regard to this clone: Other DNA sequences in this specimen translate into the identical CDR3. This chain joins TRBV18 and TRBJ2-3, with no clear D. V was cut by 6 bases and J by 6 bases, with 10 bases left in between. Per the germline V gene, CDR1 is KGHSH and CDR2 is LQKENI. The CDR3 is 12 amino acids. CDR3 in amino acids: CASSPSGDTQYF. CDR3 in DNA: TGTGCCAGCTCCCCCTCCGGCGATACGCAGTATTTT. The full variable domain, in which reference TRBV18 and TRBJ2-3 provide the parts outside the CDR3, is NAGVMQNPRHLVRRRGQEARLRCSPMKGHSHVYWYRQLPEEGLKFMVYLQKENIIDESGMPKERFSAEFPKEGPSILRIQQVVRGDSAAYFCASSPSGDTQYFGPGTRLTVL.

The V gene is TRBV6-5, the J gene TRBJ1-1, with D tentatively TRBD1 (6 bases). The CDR3 loop spans 13 amino acids. V lost 7 bases and J 2 bases, leaving 11 bases between the germline ends. The germline gives CDR1 MNHEY, CDR2 SVGAGI. The CDR3 spells CASKRGINTEAFF. DNA for the CDR3: TGTGCCAGCAAGAGGGGGATAAACACTGAAGCTTTCTTT.

The CDR3 DNA follows: TGTGCCACCTACCGCTTCGTACAGAGGATTTACGAGCAGTACTTC. Translating gives CATYRFVQRIYEQYF. This sequence joins TRBV28 and TRBJ2-7; D is unclear. Germline CDR1 reads MDHEN; CDR2 reads SYDVKM. The V and J ends lost 10 bases and 4 bases respectively, with 23 bases between them. The CDR3 runs 15 residues.